The entry that follows covers one TCR beta chain sequence. Its target is not known. This sample was included in a study of T cell responses to AZD1222 COVID-19 vaccine. Assay: immunoSEQ multiplex PCR; the TCRdb copy retains only in-frame clones and omits some. Counted here are about 97,000 clones, 70% to 90% occurring once; the ten biggest clones make up less than 3.5%. Deletions cut 4 bases from V and 5 bases from J, with 15 bases between. Germline-derived CDR1 and CDR2 are LNHDA and SQIVND (reference sequence). This CDR3 spans 14 amino acids. Study-wide results and limits: Two AZD1222 administrations were followed by greater Spike-specific TCR breadth and depth. White British people made up most donors, females outnumbered males, and clonal diversity was possibly underestimated. Only after the peak T cell response were repertoires sampled. Only 5 to 7 AZD1222 recipients tested seropositive at baseline.

This TCR came from an adult in good health. Sequencing used peripheral blood, obtained on day 0 of AZD1222 vaccination. This sequence joins TRBV19 and TRBJ2-7; possibly TRBD2 for D (5 bases). CDR3 region: CASSRGSGSDEQYF. In DNA, the CDR3 is TGTGCCAGTAGTAGAGGGAGCGGTAGCGACGAGCAGTACTTC.